The 3 T cell receptor beta chains reported below all come from one sample, sequenced in a study of human thymus T cells. The study used thymus tissue resected during corrective heart surgery. Repertoires were generated with immunoSEQ multiplex PCR, while TCRdb's copy carries only in-frame clones and drops some. The sample records 78,000 or so clones, roughly 96% being singletons. The sample was thymus tissue. The origin of the receptors is a boy in the first two years of life with a congenital heart defect but otherwise immunologically healthy.

The V call is TRBV30, the J call TRBJ1-4; no reliable D call. The length of the CDR3 is 15 residues. The V and J ends lost 2 bases and 5 bases respectively, with 15 bases between them. CDR1 is GTSNPN, CDR2 SVGIG, per germline (reference sequence). As DNA, the CDR3 is TGTGCCTGGAGTCGGTTAGACATGTGCAATGAAAAACTGTTTTTT. Encoded protein: CAWSRLDMCNEKLFF.

The chain uses TRBV19 and TRBJ2-6; D remains ambiguous. The germline V gene has CDR1 LNHDA and CDR2 SQIVND (reference sequence). V gave up 3 bases and J gave up 2 bases, with 8 bases separating them. CDR3 length: 15 amino acids. For the CDR3, the DNA is TGTGCCAGTAGTATCCGGAAGGCTGGGGCCAACGTCCTGACTTTC. Protein sequence: CASSIRKAGANVLTF.

The chain couples TRBV29-1 to TRBJ1-4; D remains unclear. V dropped 4 bases and J dropped 6 bases, with 21 bases sitting between them. The CDR3 covers 16 residues. The germline V gene has CDR1 SQVTM and CDR2 ANQGSEA. The DNA of the CDR3 is TGCAGCGTTGTTTCGACAAGTGGAACCCGGGATGAAAAACTGTTTTTT. The encoded protein is CSVVSTSGTRDEKLFF.